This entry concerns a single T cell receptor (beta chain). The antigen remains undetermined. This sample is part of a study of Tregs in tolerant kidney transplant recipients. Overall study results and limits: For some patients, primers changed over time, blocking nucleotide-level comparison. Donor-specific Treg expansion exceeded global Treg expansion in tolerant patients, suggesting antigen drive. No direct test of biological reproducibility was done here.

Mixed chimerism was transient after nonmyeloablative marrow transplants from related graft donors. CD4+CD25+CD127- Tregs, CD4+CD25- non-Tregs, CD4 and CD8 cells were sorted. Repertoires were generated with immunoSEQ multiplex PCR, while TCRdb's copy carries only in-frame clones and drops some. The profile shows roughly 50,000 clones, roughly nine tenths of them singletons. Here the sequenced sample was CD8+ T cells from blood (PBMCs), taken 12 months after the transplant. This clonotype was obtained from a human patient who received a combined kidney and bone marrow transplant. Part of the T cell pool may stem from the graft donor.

DNA of the CDR3: TGTGCCAGCAGCTTAGATTCAAAGCGGGGGGTCTGGTCGGGCAATGAGCAGTTCTTC. Its translation is CASSLDSKRGVWSGNEQFF. V usage is TRBV11-3 and J usage is TRBJ2-1, with 9 bases aligning to TRBD2. Unmatched junction bases numbered 15, after V lost 0 bases and J lost 6 bases. This CDR3 has 19 residues. CDR1 is SGHNT, CDR2 YENEEA, per germline.